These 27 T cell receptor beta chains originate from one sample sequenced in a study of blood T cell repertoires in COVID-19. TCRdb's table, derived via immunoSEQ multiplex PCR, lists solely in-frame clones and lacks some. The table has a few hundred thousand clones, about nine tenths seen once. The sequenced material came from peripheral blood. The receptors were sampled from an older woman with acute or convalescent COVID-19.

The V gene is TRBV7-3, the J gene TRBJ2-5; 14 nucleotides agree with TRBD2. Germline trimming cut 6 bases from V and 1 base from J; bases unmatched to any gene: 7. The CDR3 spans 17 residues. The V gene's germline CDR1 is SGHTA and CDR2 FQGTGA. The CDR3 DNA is TGTGCCAGCAGTCCAGGACTAGCGGGGGGTCCCCAAGAGACCCAGTACTTC. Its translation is CASSPGLAGGPQETQYF.

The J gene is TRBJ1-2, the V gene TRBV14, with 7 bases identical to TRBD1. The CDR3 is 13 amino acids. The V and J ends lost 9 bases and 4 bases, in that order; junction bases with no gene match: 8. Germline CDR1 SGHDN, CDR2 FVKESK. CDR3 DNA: TGTGCCAGGTGGGGCAGGGGGGCCTATGGCTACACCTTC. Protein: CARWGRGAYGYTF.

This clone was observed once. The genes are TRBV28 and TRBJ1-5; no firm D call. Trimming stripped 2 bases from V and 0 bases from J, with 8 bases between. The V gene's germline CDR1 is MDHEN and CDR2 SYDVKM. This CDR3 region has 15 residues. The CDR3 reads CASSLRRYSNQPQHF. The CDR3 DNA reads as TGTGCCAGCAGTTTACGGCGGTATAGCAATCAGCCCCAGCATTTT.

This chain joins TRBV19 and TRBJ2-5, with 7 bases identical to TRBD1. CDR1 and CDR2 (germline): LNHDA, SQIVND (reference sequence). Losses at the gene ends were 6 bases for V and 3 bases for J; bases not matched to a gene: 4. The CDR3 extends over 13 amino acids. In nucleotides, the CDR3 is TGTGCCAGTAGCCAAGACAGGGAAGAGACCCAGTACTTC. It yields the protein CASSQDREETQYF.

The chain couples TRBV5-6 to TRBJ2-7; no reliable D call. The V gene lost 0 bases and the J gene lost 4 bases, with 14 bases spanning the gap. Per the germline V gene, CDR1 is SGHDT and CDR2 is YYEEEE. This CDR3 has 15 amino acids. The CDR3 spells CASSLGGSGWYEQYF. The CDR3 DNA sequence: TGTGCCAGCAGCTTGGGTGGGTCAGGTTGGTACGAGCAGTACTTC.

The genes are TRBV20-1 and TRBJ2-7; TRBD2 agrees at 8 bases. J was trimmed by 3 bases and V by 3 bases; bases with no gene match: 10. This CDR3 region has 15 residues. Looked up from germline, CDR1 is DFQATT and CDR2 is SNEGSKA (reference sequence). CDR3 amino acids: CSASSPGLGVYEQYF. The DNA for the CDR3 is TGCAGTGCTAGTTCCCCGGGACTAGGGGTCTACGAGCAGTACTTC.

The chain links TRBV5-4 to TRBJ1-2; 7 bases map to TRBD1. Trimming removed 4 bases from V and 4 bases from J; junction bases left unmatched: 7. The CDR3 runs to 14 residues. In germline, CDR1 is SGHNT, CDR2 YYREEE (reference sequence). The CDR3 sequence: CASSAGQQIYGYTF. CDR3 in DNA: TGTGCCAGCAGCGCGGGACAGCAAATCTATGGCTACACCTTC.

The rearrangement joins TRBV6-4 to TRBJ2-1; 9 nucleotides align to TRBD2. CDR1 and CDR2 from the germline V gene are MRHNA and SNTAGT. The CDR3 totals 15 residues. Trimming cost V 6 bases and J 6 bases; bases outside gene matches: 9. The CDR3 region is CASRTTSGAVNEQFF. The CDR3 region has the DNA TGTGCCAGCAGGACGACTAGCGGAGCTGTCAATGAGCAGTTCTTC.

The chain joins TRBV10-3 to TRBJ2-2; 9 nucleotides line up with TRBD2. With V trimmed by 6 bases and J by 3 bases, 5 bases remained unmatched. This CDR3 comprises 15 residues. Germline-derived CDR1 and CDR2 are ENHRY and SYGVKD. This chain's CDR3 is CAIRLTSGYTGELFF. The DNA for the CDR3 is TGTGCCATCAGACTGACTAGCGGTTACACCGGGGAGCTGTTTTTT.

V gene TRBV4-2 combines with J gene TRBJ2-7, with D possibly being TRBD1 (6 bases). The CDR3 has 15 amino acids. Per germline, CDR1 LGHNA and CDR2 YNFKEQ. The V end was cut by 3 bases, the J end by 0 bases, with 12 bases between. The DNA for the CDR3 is TGTGCCAGCAGCCAGATACCGACAGGCTCCTACGAGCAGTACTTC. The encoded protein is CASSQIPTGSYEQYF.

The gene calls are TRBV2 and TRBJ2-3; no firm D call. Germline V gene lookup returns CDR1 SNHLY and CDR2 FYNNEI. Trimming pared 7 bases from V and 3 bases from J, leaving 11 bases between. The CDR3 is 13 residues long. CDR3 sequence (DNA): TGTGCCAGCACTTCCCTAGAGACAGATACGCAGTATTTT. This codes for CASTSLETDTQYF.

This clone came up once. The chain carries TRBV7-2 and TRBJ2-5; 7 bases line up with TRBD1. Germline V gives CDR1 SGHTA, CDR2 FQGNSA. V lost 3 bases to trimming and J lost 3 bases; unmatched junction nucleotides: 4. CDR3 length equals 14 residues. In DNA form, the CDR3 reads TGTGCCAGCAGCTTTCAACAGGGGAAAGAGACCCAGTACTTC. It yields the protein CASSFQQGKETQYF.

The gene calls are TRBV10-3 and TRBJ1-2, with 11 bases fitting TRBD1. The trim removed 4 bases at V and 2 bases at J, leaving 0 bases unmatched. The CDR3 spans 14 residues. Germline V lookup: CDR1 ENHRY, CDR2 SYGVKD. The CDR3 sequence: CAISGTGGNYGYTF. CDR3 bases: TGTGCCATCAGTGGGACAGGGGGCAACTATGGCTACACCTTC.

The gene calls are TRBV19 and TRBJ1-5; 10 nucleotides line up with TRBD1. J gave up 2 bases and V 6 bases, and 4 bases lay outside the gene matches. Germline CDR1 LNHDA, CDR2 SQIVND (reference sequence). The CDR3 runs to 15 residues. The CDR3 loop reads CASSPGTGGNQPQHF. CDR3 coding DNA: TGTGCCAGTAGCCCCGGGACAGGGGGCAATCAGCCCCAGCATTTT. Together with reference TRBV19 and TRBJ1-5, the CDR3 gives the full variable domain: DGGITQSPKYLFRKEGQNVTLSCEQNLNHDAMYWYRQDPGQGLRLIYYSQIVNDFQKGDIAEGYSVSREKKESFPLTVTSAQKNPTAFYLCASSPGTGGNQPQHFGDGTRLSIL.

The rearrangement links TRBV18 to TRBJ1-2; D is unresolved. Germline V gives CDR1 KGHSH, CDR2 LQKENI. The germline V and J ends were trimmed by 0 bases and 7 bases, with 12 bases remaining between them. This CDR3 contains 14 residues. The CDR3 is CASSPPVRAAGYTF. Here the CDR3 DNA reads TGTGCCAGCTCACCACCCGTGAGGGCGGCTGGCTACACCTTC.

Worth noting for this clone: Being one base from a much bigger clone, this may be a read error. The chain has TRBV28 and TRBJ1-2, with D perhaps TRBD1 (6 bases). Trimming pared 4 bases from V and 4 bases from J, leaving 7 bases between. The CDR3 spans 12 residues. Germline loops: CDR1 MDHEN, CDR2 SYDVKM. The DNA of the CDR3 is TGTGCCAGCAGTTCCAGGGGCTATGGCTACACCTTC. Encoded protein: CASSSRGYGYTF.

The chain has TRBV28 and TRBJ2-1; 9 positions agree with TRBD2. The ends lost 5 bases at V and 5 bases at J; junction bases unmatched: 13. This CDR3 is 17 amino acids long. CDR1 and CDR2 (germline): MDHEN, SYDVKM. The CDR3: CASSPVSGLAWDNEQFF. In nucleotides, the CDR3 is TGTGCCAGCAGTCCCGTTTCAGGACTAGCGTGGGACAATGAGCAGTTCTTC.

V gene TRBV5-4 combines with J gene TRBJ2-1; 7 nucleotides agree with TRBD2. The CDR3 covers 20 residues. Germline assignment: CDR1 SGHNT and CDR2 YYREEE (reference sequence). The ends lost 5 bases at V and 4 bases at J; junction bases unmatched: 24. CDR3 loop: CASSRSVAGAMVGKYNEQFF. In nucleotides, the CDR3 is TGTGCCAGCAGTCGGTCAGTTGCGGGAGCAATGGTAGGGAAGTACAATGAGCAGTTCTTC.

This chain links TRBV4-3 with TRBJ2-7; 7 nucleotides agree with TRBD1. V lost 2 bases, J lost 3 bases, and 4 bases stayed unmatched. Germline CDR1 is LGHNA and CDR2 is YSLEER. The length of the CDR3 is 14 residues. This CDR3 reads CASSQFPGGYEQYF. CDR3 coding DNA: TGCGCCAGCAGCCAATTTCCAGGGGGCTACGAGCAGTACTTC.

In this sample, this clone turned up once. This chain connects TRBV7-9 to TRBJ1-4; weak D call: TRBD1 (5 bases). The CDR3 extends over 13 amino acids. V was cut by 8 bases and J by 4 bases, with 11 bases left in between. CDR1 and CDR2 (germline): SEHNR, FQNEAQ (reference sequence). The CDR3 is CASGGRGNEKLFF. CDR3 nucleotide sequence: TGTGCCAGCGGAGGGAGGGGTAATGAAAAACTGTTTTTT.

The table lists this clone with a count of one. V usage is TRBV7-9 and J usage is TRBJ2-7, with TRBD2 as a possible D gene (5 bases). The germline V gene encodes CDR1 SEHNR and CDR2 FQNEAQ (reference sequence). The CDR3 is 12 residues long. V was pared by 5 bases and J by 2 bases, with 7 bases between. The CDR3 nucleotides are TGTGCCAGCAGCCGGACTCCCTACGAGCAGTACTTC. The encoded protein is CASSRTPYEQYF. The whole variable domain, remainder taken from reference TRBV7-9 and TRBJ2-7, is DTGVSQNPRHKITKRGQNVTFRCDPISEHNRLYWYRQTLGQGPEFLTYFQNEAQLEKSRLLSDRFSAERPKGSFSTLEIQRTEQGDSAMYLCASSRTPYEQYFGPGTRLTVT.

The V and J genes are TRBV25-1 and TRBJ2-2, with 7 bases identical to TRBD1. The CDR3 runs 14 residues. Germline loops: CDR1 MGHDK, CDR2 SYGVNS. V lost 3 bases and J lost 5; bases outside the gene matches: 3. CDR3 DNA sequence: TGTGCCAGCAGTGACGACAGGGCAACCGGGGAGCTGTTTTTT. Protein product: CASSDDRATGELFF.

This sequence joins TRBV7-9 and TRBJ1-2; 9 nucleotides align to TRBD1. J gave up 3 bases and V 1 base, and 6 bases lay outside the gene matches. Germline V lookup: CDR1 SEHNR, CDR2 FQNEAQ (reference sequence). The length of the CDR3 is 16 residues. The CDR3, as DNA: TGTGCCAGCAGCTTAGAAAGGACAGGGGACTACTATGGCTACACCTTC. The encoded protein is CASSLERTGDYYGYTF.

CDR3 region: CASSLRRTAANEKLFF. The CDR3 DNA follows: TGTGCCAGCAGTTTACGGCGGACAGCCGCTAATGAAAAACTGTTTTTT. The rearrangement links TRBV27 to TRBJ1-4; D perhaps matches TRBD1 (6 bases). The CDR3 loop spans 16 amino acids. CDR1 MNHEY and CDR2 SMNVEV come from the germline V gene (reference sequence). The V gene lost 2 bases and the J gene lost 3 bases, with 13 bases spanning the gap.

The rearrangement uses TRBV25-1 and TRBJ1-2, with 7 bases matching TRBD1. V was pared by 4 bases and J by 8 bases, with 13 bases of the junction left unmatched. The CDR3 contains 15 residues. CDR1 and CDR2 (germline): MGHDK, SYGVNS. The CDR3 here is CASSGTTGMILGYTF. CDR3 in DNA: TGTGCCAGCAGTGGGACGACAGGGATGATACTCGGCTACACCTTC.

This CDR3 reads CASSSGTYTEAFF. CDR3 sequence (DNA): TGTGCCAGTAGTTCCGGGACATACACTGAAGCTTTCTTT. The rearrangement uses TRBV19 and TRBJ1-1; D may be TRBD1 (6 bases). The CDR3 length is 13 residues. Germline values: CDR1 LNHDA, CDR2 SQIVND (reference sequence). Trimming left V 5 bases short and J 3 bases short, with 10 bases between.

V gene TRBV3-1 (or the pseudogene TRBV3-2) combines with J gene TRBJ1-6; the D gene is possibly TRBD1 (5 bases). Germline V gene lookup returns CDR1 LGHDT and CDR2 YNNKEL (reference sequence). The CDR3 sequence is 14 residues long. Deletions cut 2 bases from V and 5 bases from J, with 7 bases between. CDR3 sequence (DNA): TGTGCCAGCAGCCAACCCAGGGATAATTCACCCCTCCACTTT. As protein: CASSQPRDNSPLHF.